This T cell receptor (beta chain) was identified during a study of shared clonotypes between healthy human individuals. About the study: Three CD4 naive, three CD4 memory, two CD8 naive and one CD8 memory plate were used per donor.

The authors ran the assay at deep level. Methods used by the authors: ImmunoSEQ gave junction-only sequences without quality scores, so filtering differed. The repertoire was sequenced with immunoSEQ multiplex PCR; TCRdb's copy has only in-frame clones and lacks some. V and J calls and clone size are given by that table; D and trimming were obtained from the DNA. The sample carries millions of clones, more than 80% recorded once. Losses at the gene ends were 1 base for V and 8 bases for J; bases not matched to a gene: 4. The CDR3 contains 15 residues. From germline, CDR1 is MNHNY and CDR2 SVGAGI (reference sequence). General study findings and limits: For naive CD4 cells, around 5% of clonotypes were shared across a handful of donors.

Notes on this clone: Its antigen remains unidentified.

The chain carries TRBV6-6 and TRBJ1-6, with 8 bases matching TRBD1. The sample comprised naive CD4+ T cells from PBMCs. Subset noted: CD45RA+ positively selected. The source of this sequence is a man between 18 and 35 years old in good health. Some clones in this sample may be carry-over from other donors' samples. The CDR3 region is CASSYFQGAHSPLHF. In DNA, the CDR3 is TGTGCCAGCAGTTACTTTCAGGGGGCGCATTCACCCCTCCACTTT.